This T cell receptor (beta chain) was sequenced for a study of blood T cell repertoires in COVID-19. V lost 6 bases and J lost 7, with 24 bases in between. This CDR3 comprises 16 residues. Germline V CDR1 and CDR2: LNHDA, SQIVND (reference sequence). Sequencing used immunoSEQ multiplex PCR; TCRdb keeps in-frame clones, though not all of them. The repertoire holds around 100,000 clones, with roughly 81% as singletons. Source material: peripheral blood. The chain links TRBV19 to TRBJ1-2; the D is unclear. The TCR comes from a man in his forties with acute or convalescent COVID-19. CDR3 sequence reads: CASSPLVPDGRGGYTF. CDR3 nucleotide sequence: TGTGCCAGTAGCCCTCTGGTGCCGGACGGCCGGGGTGGCTACACCTTC. Together with reference TRBV19 and TRBJ1-2, the CDR3 gives the full variable domain: DGGITQSPKYLFRKEGQNVTLSCEQNLNHDAMYWYRQDPGQGLRLIYYSQIVNDFQKGDIAEGYSVSREKKESFPLTVTSAQKNPTAFYLCASSPLVPDGRGGYTFGSGTRLTVV.